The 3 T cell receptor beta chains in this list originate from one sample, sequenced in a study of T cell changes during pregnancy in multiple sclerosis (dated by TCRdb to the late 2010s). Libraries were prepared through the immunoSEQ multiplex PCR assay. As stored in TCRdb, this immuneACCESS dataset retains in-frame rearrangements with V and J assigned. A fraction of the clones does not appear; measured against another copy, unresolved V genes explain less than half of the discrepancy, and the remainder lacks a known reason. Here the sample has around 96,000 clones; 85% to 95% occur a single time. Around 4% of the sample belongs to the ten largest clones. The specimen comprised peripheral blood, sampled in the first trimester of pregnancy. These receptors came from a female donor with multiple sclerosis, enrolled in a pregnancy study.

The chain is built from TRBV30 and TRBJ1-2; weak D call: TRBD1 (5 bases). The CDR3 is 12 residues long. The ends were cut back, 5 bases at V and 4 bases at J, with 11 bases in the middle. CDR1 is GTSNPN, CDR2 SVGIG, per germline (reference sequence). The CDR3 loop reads CAWQGTGYGYTF. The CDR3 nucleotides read TGTGCCTGGCAGGGTACGGGCTATGGCTACACCTTC.

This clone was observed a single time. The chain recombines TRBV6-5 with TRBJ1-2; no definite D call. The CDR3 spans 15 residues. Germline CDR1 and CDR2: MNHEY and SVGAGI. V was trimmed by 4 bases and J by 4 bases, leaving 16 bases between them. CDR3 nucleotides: TGTGCCAGCAGTTTCAGTCCCGACGGGTTCTATGGCTACACCTTC. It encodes CASSFSPDGFYGYTF.

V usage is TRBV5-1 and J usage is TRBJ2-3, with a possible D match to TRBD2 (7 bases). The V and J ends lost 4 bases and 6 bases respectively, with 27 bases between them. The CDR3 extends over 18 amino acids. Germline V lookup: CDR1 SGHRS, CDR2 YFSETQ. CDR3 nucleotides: TGCGCCAGCAGCCCCACGCCAACGGGAGGTGGGACACAGGATACGCAGTATTTT. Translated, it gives CASSPTPTGGGTQDTQYF.